Each of the 30 T cell receptor beta chains below was sequenced from the same sample in a study of blood T cell repertoires in COVID-19. Only in-frame clones appear in the TCRdb table, and some are missing; sequencing was by immunoSEQ multiplex PCR. The sample holds roughly 95,000 clones, about 80% seen once. The sample taken for sequencing was peripheral blood. All receptors derive from a man at least 80 years old with acute or convalescent COVID-19.

The genes are TRBV29-1 and TRBJ2-2; 7 bases map to TRBD1. This CDR3 comprises 15 residues. Germline CDR1 SQVTM, CDR2 ANQGSEA. Losses at the gene ends were 6 bases for V and 1 base for J; bases not matched to a gene: 8. This CDR3 is CSVKLRDRNTGELFF. In nucleotides, the CDR3 is TGCAGCGTCAAACTCCGGGACAGGAACACCGGGGAGCTGTTTTTT.

The chain is built from TRBV7-2 and TRBJ1-4, with D uncertain. Trimming left V 5 bases short and J 12 bases short, with 16 bases between. Germline V gives CDR1 SGHTA, CDR2 FQGNSA. The CDR3 covers 13 residues. The DNA of the CDR3 is TGTGCCAGCAGCCCGCCGCAGGTTTCAGAACTGTTTTTT. This encodes CASSPPQVSELFF.

The V and J genes are TRBV28 and TRBJ2-7; 7 bases agree with TRBD2. Trimming at V came to 1 base and at J to 3 bases, leaving 6 bases not matched to a gene. The CDR3 totals 15 residues. CDR1 and CDR2 (germline): MDHEN, SYDVKM. The CDR3 nucleotides are TGTGCCAGCAGTTTATTGGGGGGGAGAGACTACGAGCAGTACTTC. Residues: CASSLLGGRDYEQYF.

In nucleotides, the CDR3 is TGTGCCAGCAGAAGAGACACGACCTCGAACACTGAAGCTTTCTTT. This translates into CASRRDTTSNTEAFF. This chain links TRBV5-4 with TRBJ1-1, with no clear D. With 5 bases removed from V and 1 base from J, the gap between germline ends came to 15 bases. The germline gives CDR1 SGHNT, CDR2 YYREEE (reference sequence). The CDR3 has 15 amino acids. Full variable domain (outside the CDR3, taken from reference TRBV5-4 and TRBJ1-1): ETGVTQSPTHLIKTRGQQVTLRCSSQSGHNTVSWYQQALGQGPQFIFQYYREEENGRGNFPPRFSGLQFPNYSSELNVNALELDDSALYLCASRRDTTSNTEAFFGQGTRLTVV.

The chain uses TRBV18 and TRBJ1-2; TRBD1 is a possible D gene (5 bases). Germline V gene data show CDR1 as KGHSH and CDR2 as LQKENI. The V end was cut by 6 bases, the J end by 2 bases, with 13 bases between. The length of the CDR3 is 14 residues. Here the CDR3 reads CASSARQQNYGYTF. The CDR3 DNA reads TGTGCCAGCTCGGCCCGACAGCAAAACTATGGCTACACCTTC.

The CDR3 nucleotides read TGTGCCAGCAGCTCCGGGTTTCGTAATTCACCCCTCCACTTT. It is translated as CASSSGFRNSPLHF. The chain couples TRBV7-9 to TRBJ1-6; D is ambiguous. Trimming left V 4 bases short and J 6 bases short, with 10 bases between. This CDR3 comprises 14 residues. Germline CDR1 SEHNR, CDR2 FQNEAQ (reference sequence).

This sequence joins TRBV29-1 and TRBJ1-1; perhaps TRBD1 as D (5 bases). The CDR3 length is 13 residues. Looked up from germline, CDR1 is SQVTM and CDR2 is ANQGSEA. Trimming removed 7 bases from V and 5 bases from J, with 17 bases in between. The CDR3 sequence: CSAVGEGRTEAFF. In nucleotides, the CDR3 is TGCAGCGCCGTCGGGGAGGGGAGGACTGAAGCTTTCTTT.

V usage is TRBV27 and J usage is TRBJ1-2; tentatively, D is TRBD1 (6 bases). The germline gives CDR1 MNHEY, CDR2 SMNVEV (reference sequence). The V and J ends lost 2 bases and 7 bases respectively, with 17 bases between them. The CDR3 runs to 15 residues. The CDR3 loop is CASSLEGVTGSGYTF. CDR3 sequence (DNA): TGTGCCAGCAGTTTAGAAGGGGTCACAGGGAGTGGCTACACCTTC.

This chain uses TRBV11-2 with TRBJ2-4; TRBD2 matches 14 bases. The CDR3 contains 19 residues. CDR1 and CDR2 (germline): SGHAT, FQNNGV. Losses at the gene ends were 3 bases for V and 3 bases for J; bases not matched to a gene: 10. CDR3 region: CASSFWGLAGDRGKNIQYF. As DNA, the CDR3 is TGTGCCAGCAGCTTCTGGGGACTAGCGGGAGATAGAGGCAAAAACATTCAGTACTTC.

The J gene is TRBJ2-7, the V gene TRBV7-2; D remains ambiguous. The CDR3 runs to 14 residues. CDR1 is SGHTA, CDR2 FQGNSA, per germline. With 5 bases removed from V and 0 bases from J, the gap between germline ends came to 11 bases. CDR3 nucleotide sequence: TGTGCCAGCAGCCCTACAGTCAGCTCCTACGAGCAGTACTTC. Its translation is CASSPTVSSYEQYF.

This clone has just a few counts. The CDR3 is CASSRASGGYNEQFF. For the CDR3, the DNA is TGTGCCAGCAGTAGGGCGAGCGGGGGTTACAATGAGCAGTTCTTC. The rearrangement uses TRBV7-9 and TRBJ2-1, with TRBD2 identical over 8 bases. CDR1 and CDR2 (germline): SEHNR, FQNEAQ (reference sequence). The V and J ends lost 6 bases and 4 bases, in that order; junction bases with no gene match: 8. CDR3 length: 15 amino acids.

The chain recombines TRBV4-3 with TRBJ2-2; D is perhaps TRBD2 (6 bases). The CDR3 runs 14 residues. The V and J ends lost 3 bases and 4 bases respectively, with 9 bases between them. Germline CDR1 reads LGHNA; CDR2 reads YSLEER. The CDR3 spells CASSHSGGTGELFF. For the CDR3, the DNA is TGCGCCAGCAGCCATAGCGGAGGCACCGGGGAGCTGTTTTTT.

This chain links TRBV18 with TRBJ2-1; D is undetermined. The CDR3 sequence is 15 residues long. V was cut by 0 bases and J by 3 bases, with 9 bases left in between. Germline CDR1 KGHSH, CDR2 LQKENI. The CDR3 bases are TGTGCCAGCTCACCACCAACTGTCAACTACAATGAGCAGTTCTTC. It yields the protein CASSPPTVNYNEQFF.

The rearrangement uses TRBV7-9 and TRBJ1-3; 7 bases agree with TRBD1. The trim removed 5 bases at V and 9 bases at J, leaving 10 bases unmatched. The CDR3 has 14 residues. Germline CDR1 is SEHNR and CDR2 is FQNEAQ (reference sequence). CDR3 residues: CASSPQGGLITIYF. CDR3 sequence (DNA): TGTGCCAGCAGCCCCCAGGGGGGTCTTATCACCATATATTTT.

This chain joins TRBV11-2 and TRBJ1-5; D is unresolved. Looked up from germline, CDR1 is SGHAT and CDR2 is FQNNGV. The CDR3 is 13 amino acids. Trimming removed 4 bases from V and 4 bases from J, with 8 bases in between. CDR3 sequence (DNA): TGTGCCAGCAGCTCTGGCCCGAATCAGCCCCAGCATTTT. This translates into CASSSGPNQPQHF.

The rearrangement links TRBV4-3 to TRBJ2-5; 8 bases line up with TRBD2. Germline CDR1 reads LGHNA; CDR2 reads YSLEER. The CDR3 extends over 15 amino acids. The J segment lost 4 bases and the V segment lost 4 bases, leaving 8 bases of the junction unmatched. For the CDR3, the DNA is TGCGCCAGCAGCCGAAGGGCGGGAGGAGGAGAGACCCAGTACTTC. This gives the protein CASSRRAGGGETQYF.

This clone has just a few counts. The CDR3 sequence is CASSLSSAGFNQPQHF. CDR3 in DNA: TGTGCCAGCAGCTTATCGTCCGCAGGGTTTAATCAGCCCCAGCATTTT. The genes are TRBV11-2 and TRBJ1-5; perhaps TRBD1 as D (5 bases). Germline CDR1 is SGHAT and CDR2 is FQNNGV. Trimming took 2 bases from V and 4 from J, leaving 15 bases between them. The CDR3 length is 16 residues.

This rearrangement joins TRBV6-5 to TRBJ2-7; TRBD1 aligns across 7 bases. CDR3 length: 14 amino acids. Trimming at V came to 6 bases and at J to 4 bases, leaving 9 bases not matched to a gene. The germline V gene has CDR1 MNHEY and CDR2 SVGAGI. The CDR3 loop reads CASRQPGQRYEQYF. In nucleotides, the CDR3 is TGTGCCAGCAGACAACCGGGACAGAGATACGAGCAGTACTTC.

The V and J genes are TRBV4-1 and TRBJ2-7; TRBD1 is a possible D gene (6 bases). Per the germline V gene, CDR1 is MGHRA and CDR2 is YSYEKL. CDR3 length: 15 amino acids. V was shortened by 3 bases and J by 0 bases, with 12 bases between the two germline ends. The CDR3, as DNA: TGCGCCAGCAGCCACTCGGACAGCAGCTCCTACGAGCAGTACTTC. This translates into CASSHSDSSSYEQYF.

The chain links TRBV19 to TRBJ2-2, with TRBD1 identical over 7 bases. The germline V gene encodes CDR1 LNHDA and CDR2 SQIVND (reference sequence). The CDR3 is 15 amino acids. Unmatched junction bases numbered 6, after V lost 3 bases and J lost 5 bases. CDR3 nucleotide sequence: TGTGCCAGTAGTATGTCTGACAGGGTGACCGGGGAGCTGTTTTTT. It yields the protein CASSMSDRVTGELFF.

The rearrangement uses TRBV12-5 and TRBJ1-2, with D maybe TRBD1 (5 bases). Germline V gene data show CDR1 as LGHNT and CDR2 as FRNRAP. The CDR3 consists of 12 residues. V was pared by 5 bases and J by 7 bases, with 11 bases between. CDR3 in DNA: TGTGCTAGTGGTACCTCGACAGCTGGCTACACCTTC. It specifies CASGTSTAGYTF.

This rearrangement joins TRBV29-1 to TRBJ2-1; D possibly corresponds to TRBD2 (6 bases). V lost 3 bases and J 0 bases, leaving 12 bases between the germline ends. CDR3 size: 15 residues. Germline V gene data show CDR1 as SQVTM and CDR2 as ANQGSEA. The CDR3, as DNA: TGCAGCGTTGACGGGCGGGAAGGCTCCTACAATGAGCAGTTCTTC. Translation gives CSVDGREGSYNEQFF.

The chain recombines TRBV19 with TRBJ1-5; D unresolved. The CDR3 sequence is 15 residues long. Germline V gene sequence: CDR1 LNHDA, CDR2 SQIVND (reference sequence). V was trimmed by 7 bases and J by 4 bases, leaving 17 bases between them. The CDR3 DNA follows: TGTGCCAGTACCCCCGCGGGCAGGACGAATCAGCCCCAGCATTTT. It encodes CASTPAGRTNQPQHF.

This clone was counted once. The chain is built from TRBV19 and TRBJ1-5; possible D gene TRBD1, 6 bases. Trimming removed 4 bases from V and 1 base from J, with 11 bases in between. The germline V gene encodes CDR1 LNHDA and CDR2 SQIVND (reference sequence). The CDR3 covers 15 residues. The CDR3 region is CASSKPTGSNQPQHF. The DNA for the CDR3 is TGTGCCAGTAGTAAACCTACAGGGAGCAATCAGCCCCAGCATTTT.

This clone was picked up a small number of times. The V gene is TRBV5-5, the J gene TRBJ1-5, with TRBD1 as a possible D gene (6 bases). Looked up from germline, CDR1 is SGHKS and CDR2 is YYEKEE (reference sequence). V was shortened by 2 bases and J by 7 bases, with 16 bases between the two germline ends. The CDR3 length is 15 residues. CDR3 loop: CASSFGAGVGQPQHF. The CDR3 DNA sequence: TGTGCCAGCAGCTTCGGAGCAGGGGTAGGACAGCCCCAGCATTTT.

This clone showed up just a few times. CDR3 loop: CASSSTVGYEQYF. Written as DNA, the CDR3 is TGTGCCAGCAGCTCGACAGTAGGCTACGAGCAGTACTTC. The chain has TRBV27 and TRBJ2-7, with a tentative D call TRBD1 (5 bases). Germline V gene sequence: CDR1 MNHEY, CDR2 SMNVEV (reference sequence). CDR3 size: 13 residues. Trimming pared 6 bases from V and 3 bases from J, leaving 12 bases between.

The chain joins TRBV6-2 or TRBV6-3 to TRBJ1-4; weak D call: TRBD1 (5 bases). In germline, CDR1 is MNHEY, CDR2 SVGEGT. The CDR3 has 15 residues. V shed 7 bases and J shed 5 bases, with 17 bases lying between them. The CDR3 DNA reads TGTGCCAGCACCCCGAGTAGGAGACAGAATGAAAAACTGTTTTTT. Its protein is CASTPSRRQNEKLFF.

The chain couples TRBV5-4 to TRBJ2-1, with a possible D match to TRBD1 (7 bases). The CDR3 consists of 15 residues. Germline lookup yields CDR1 SGHNT and CDR2 YYREEE (reference sequence). The V gene lost 4 bases and the J gene lost 6 bases, with 17 bases spanning the gap. As DNA, the CDR3 is TGTGCCAGCAGCGGAGGGGGCCTAGCCGTCAATGAGCAGTTCTTC. Its translation: CASSGGGLAVNEQFF.

The chain joins TRBV19 to TRBJ1-3; D is unresolved. This CDR3 is 16 amino acids long. Germline values: CDR1 LNHDA, CDR2 SQIVND (reference sequence). V was pared by 3 bases and J by 4 bases, with 16 bases between. The CDR3 sequence is CASSINPARSGNTIYF. Here the CDR3 DNA reads TGTGCCAGTAGTATCAATCCTGCCAGATCAGGAAACACCATATATTTT.

The rearrangement links TRBV5-1 to TRBJ2-7, with 8 bases aligning to TRBD1. CDR1 is SGHRS and CDR2 is YFSETQ in the germline V gene. V lost 2 bases and J lost 3; bases outside the gene matches: 4. The CDR3 is 14 amino acids. CDR3: CASSFGTGLYEQYF. CDR3 DNA sequence: TGCGCCAGCAGCTTCGGGACAGGTCTCTACGAGCAGTACTTC.